The 9 T cell receptor beta chains presented below share a single source sample, sequenced in a study of PD-1 blockade in classical Hodgkin lymphoma. Some clones are missing from TCRdb's copy, which holds only in-frame ones; the method was immunoSEQ multiplex PCR. This sample carries about 41,000 clones, roughly three quarters of them seen once, and the ten largest clones take under 25%. All the patients suffered relapse after autologous stem cell transplantation, and brentuximab vedotin exposure differed. Sequencing used peripheral blood mononuclear cells (PBMCs), obtained at baseline. The receptors come from a human donor with classical Hodgkin lymphoma.

The chain is built from TRBV6-6 and TRBJ2-7; no firm D call. With 0 bases removed from V and 3 bases from J, the gap between germline ends came to 15 bases. Germline lookup yields CDR1 MNHNY and CDR2 SVGAGI (reference sequence). The length of the CDR3 is 16 residues. Written as DNA, the CDR3 is TGTGCCAGCAGTTACTCCCCGACGTCCGCAGGCTACGAGCAGTACTTC. Translating gives CASSYSPTSAGYEQYF.

This clone was detected once. The chain uses TRBV7-2 and TRBJ2-7; D possibly corresponds to TRBD2 (5 bases). The CDR3 covers 14 residues. Germline CDR1 SGHTA, CDR2 FQGNSA. V was clipped by 0 bases and J by 2 bases, with 8 bases between them. The CDR3 nucleotides are TGTGCCAGCAGCTTAGCGGCGGGTGCCTACGAGCAGTACTTC. As protein: CASSLAAGAYEQYF.

The rearrangement links TRBV30 to TRBJ1-3; the D is unclear. V was clipped by 4 bases and J by 3 bases, with 10 bases between them. CDR3 size: 13 residues. From germline, CDR1 is GTSNPN and CDR2 SVGIG (reference sequence). This CDR3 reads CAWTPGGGNTIYF. CDR3 nucleotide sequence: TGTGCCTGGACCCCAGGAGGTGGAAACACCATATATTTT.

The chain couples TRBV27 to TRBJ2-7, with no clear D. V was cut by 2 bases and J by 2 bases, with 10 bases left in between. Germline assignment: CDR1 MNHEY and CDR2 SMNVEV (reference sequence). This CDR3 is built from 14 residues. The CDR3 sequence: CASSLRGQTYEQYF. The CDR3 bases are TGTGCCAGCAGTTTACGCGGCCAGACCTACGAGCAGTACTTC.

The V and J genes are TRBV23-1 and TRBJ1-1, with unresolved D. TRBV23-1 is noted as an ORF with a role that remains uncertain. The CDR3 is made up of 13 amino acids. V lost 6 bases and J lost 0, with 8 bases in between. The CDR3 reads CASSYEMNTEAFF. The CDR3 nucleotides are TGCGCCAGCAGCTATGAGATGAACACTGAAGCTTTCTTT.

CDR3 bases: TGTGCCAGCAGACCACTAGCCCGCGGGGAGTTCTTC. Protein product: CASRPLARGEFF. This chain joins TRBV2 and TRBJ2-1; a possible D gene is TRBD2 (6 bases). CDR3 length equals 12 residues. Germline CDR1 reads SNHLY; CDR2 reads FYNNEI. Trimming cost V 6 bases and J 14 bases, with 17 bases left between them.

This chain connects TRBV6-1 to TRBJ1-5; no reliable D call. The CDR3 contains 13 residues. Trimming left V 3 bases short and J 5 bases short, with 8 bases between. Germline V gives CDR1 MNHNS, CDR2 SASEGT. The CDR3 sequence: CASSDSAYQPQHF. The CDR3 nucleotides read TGTGCCAGCAGTGATTCGGCTTATCAGCCCCAGCATTTT.

This clone has only one observation. The gene calls are TRBV7-9 and TRBJ1-2; D remains ambiguous. Trimming cost V 5 bases and J 7 bases, with 23 bases left between them. The CDR3 runs to 16 residues. Germline loops: CDR1 SEHNR, CDR2 FQNEAQ (reference sequence). The CDR3: CASSPRIDGSSGGYTF. CDR3 sequence (DNA): TGTGCCAGCAGCCCTAGGATAGACGGGAGTTCGGGTGGCTACACCTTC.

The chain couples TRBV19 to TRBJ2-1; possibly TRBD1 or TRBD2 for D (6 bases each). This CDR3 has 13 amino acids. The V and J ends lost 6 bases and 10 bases respectively, with 16 bases between them. Germline V CDR1 and CDR2: LNHDA, SQIVND (reference sequence). The CDR3 nucleotides are TGTGCCAGTAGAGGGGACCTAGGGGGGGAGCAGTTCTTC. Translated: CASRGDLGGEQFF.